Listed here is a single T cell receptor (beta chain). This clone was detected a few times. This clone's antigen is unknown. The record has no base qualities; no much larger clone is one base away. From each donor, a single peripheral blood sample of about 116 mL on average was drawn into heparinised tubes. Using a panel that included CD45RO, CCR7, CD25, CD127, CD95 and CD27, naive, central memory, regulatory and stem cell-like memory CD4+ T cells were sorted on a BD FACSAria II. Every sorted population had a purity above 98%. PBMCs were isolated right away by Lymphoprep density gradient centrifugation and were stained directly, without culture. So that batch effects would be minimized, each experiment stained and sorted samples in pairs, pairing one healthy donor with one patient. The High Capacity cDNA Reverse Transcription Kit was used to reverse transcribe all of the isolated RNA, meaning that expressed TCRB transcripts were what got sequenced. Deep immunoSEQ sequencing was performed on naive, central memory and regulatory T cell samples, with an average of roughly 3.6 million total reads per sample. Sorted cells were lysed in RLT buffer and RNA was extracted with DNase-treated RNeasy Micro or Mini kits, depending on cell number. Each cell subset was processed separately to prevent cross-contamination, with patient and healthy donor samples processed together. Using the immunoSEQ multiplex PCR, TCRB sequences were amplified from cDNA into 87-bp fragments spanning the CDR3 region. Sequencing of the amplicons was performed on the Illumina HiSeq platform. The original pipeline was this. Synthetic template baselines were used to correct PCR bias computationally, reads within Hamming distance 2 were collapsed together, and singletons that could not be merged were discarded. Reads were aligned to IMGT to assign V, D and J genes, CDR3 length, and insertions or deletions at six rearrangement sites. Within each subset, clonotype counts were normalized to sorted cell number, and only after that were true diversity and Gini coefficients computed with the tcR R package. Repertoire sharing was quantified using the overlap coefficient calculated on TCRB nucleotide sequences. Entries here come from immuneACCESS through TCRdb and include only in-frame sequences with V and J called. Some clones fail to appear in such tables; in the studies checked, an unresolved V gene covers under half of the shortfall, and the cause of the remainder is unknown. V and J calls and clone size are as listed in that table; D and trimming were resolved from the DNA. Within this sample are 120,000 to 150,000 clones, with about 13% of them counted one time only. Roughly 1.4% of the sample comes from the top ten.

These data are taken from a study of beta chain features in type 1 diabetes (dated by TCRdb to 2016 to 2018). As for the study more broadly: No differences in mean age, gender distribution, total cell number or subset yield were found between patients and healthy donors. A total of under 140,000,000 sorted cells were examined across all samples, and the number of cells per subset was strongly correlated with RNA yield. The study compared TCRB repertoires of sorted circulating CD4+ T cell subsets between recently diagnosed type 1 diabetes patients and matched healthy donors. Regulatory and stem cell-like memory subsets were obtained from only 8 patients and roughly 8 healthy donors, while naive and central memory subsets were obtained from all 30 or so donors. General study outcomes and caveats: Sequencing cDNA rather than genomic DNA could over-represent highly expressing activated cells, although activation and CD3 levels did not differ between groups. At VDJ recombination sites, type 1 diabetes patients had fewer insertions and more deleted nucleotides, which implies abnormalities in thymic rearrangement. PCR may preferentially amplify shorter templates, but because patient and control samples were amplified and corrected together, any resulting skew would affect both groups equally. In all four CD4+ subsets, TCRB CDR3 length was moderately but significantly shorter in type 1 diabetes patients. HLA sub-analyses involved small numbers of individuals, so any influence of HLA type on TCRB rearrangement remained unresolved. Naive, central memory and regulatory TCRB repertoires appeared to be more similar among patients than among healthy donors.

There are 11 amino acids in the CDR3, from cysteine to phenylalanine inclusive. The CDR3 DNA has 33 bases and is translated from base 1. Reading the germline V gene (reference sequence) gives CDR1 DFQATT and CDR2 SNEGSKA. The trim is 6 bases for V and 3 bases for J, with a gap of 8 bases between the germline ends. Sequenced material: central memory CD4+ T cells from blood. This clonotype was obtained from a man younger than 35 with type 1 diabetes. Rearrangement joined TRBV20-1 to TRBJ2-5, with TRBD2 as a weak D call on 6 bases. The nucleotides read TGCAGTGCAAGGACTAAAGAGACCCAGTACTTC. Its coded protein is CSARTKETQYF.